This T cell receptor beta chain was captured by sequencing in a study of T cells after yellow fever vaccination. The CDR3 consists of 15 residues. The V gene's germline CDR1 is LNHDA and CDR2 SQIVND (reference sequence). With 3 bases removed from V and 0 bases from J, the gap between germline ends came to 12 bases. TCRdb recomputed calls from the 5' RACE reads with MiXCR, one row per CDR3 protein. The repertoire holds 300,000 to 400,000 distinct CDR3 sequences, with about 10% as singletons. The V call is TRBV19, the J call TRBJ2-7; D not resolved. The sample consisted of CD4+ T cells sorted from PBMCs, taken 45 days after the yellow fever booster vaccination. The receptor was isolated from a man between 18 and 29 years old who received the YFV17D yellow fever vaccine. The CDR3 loop is CASSIGDTDSYEQYF. DNA for the CDR3: TGTGCCAGTAGTATCGGTGATACCGACTCCTACGAGCAGTACTTC.